A single sample is the source of the 10 T cell receptor beta chains below, sequenced in a study of blood T cell repertoires in COVID-19. Data came from immunoSEQ multiplex PCR; TCRdb stores just in-frame clones and leaves some out. The sample records 250,000 to 300,000 clones, 75% to 90% being singletons. Sequenced input: peripheral blood. The receptors come from a man younger than 40 with active or convalescent COVID-19.

The V and J genes are TRBV6-5 and TRBJ1-6; D is unclear. Germline loops: CDR1 MNHEY, CDR2 SVGAGI. Between the trimmed V and J ends, which lost 7 bases and 7 bases, there was a span of 11 bases. This CDR3 spans 13 amino acids. The CDR3 nucleotides are TGTGCCAGCAACGGGTTCCCAAATTCACCCCTCCACTTT. As protein: CASNGFPNSPLHF.

The J gene is TRBJ2-4, the V gene TRBV11-3, with TRBD2 as a possible D gene (5 bases). This CDR3 contains 20 residues. Germline V gene data show CDR1 as SGHNT and CDR2 as YENEEA. V shed 3 bases and J shed 8 bases, with 32 bases lying between them. CDR3 coding DNA: TGTGCCAGCAGCTTCTCTTGGGCCATTCCCCCCGGGCTAGTCGGGGACATTCAGTACTTC. Its protein is CASSFSWAIPPGLVGDIQYF.

This clone was counted between two and nine times. This chain joins TRBV19 and TRBJ1-1, with 7 bases aligning to TRBD1. This CDR3 contains 13 residues. In germline, CDR1 is LNHDA, CDR2 SQIVND (reference sequence). V shed 9 bases and J 4 bases; nucleotides not matched to a gene: 8. The CDR3 nucleotides are TGTGCCAGCAACGACAGGGAGTTCACTGAAGCTTTCTTT. Amino acids: CASNDREFTEAFF.

The rearrangement uses TRBV29-1 and TRBJ2-3; the match to TRBD1 covers 8 bases. The germline V gene encodes CDR1 SQVTM and CDR2 ANQGSEA. The CDR3 sequence is 14 residues long. CDR3: CTTGGRGLTDTQYF. Here the CDR3 DNA reads TGCACCACCGGTGGCAGGGGGCTTACAGATACGCAGTATTTT.

This chain joins TRBV6-4 and TRBJ2-6, with 9 bases matching TRBD1. After removal of 5 bases from V and 1 base from J, the junction contained 12 bases not matched to a gene. The germline CDR1 and CDR2 sequences are MRHNA and SNTAGT. The CDR3 extends over 19 amino acids. The CDR3 DNA is TGTGCCAGCAGTCGCCAGGGACAGGGATTAAGGTCTGGGGCCAACGTCCTGACTTTC. It codes for CASSRQGQGLRSGANVLTF.

The CDR3 loop is CASSVAANYGYTF. Written as DNA, the CDR3 is TGTGCCAGCAGTGTTGCAGCTAACTATGGCTACACCTTC. The gene calls are TRBV2 and TRBJ1-2; D is unresolved. Trimming pared 4 bases from V and 0 bases from J, leaving 6 bases between. The CDR3 contains 13 residues. In germline, CDR1 is SNHLY, CDR2 FYNNEI.

The chain joins TRBV7-2 to TRBJ2-7, with 12 bases that match TRBD2. With V trimmed by 5 bases and J by 0 bases, 5 bases remained unmatched. The CDR3 totals 16 residues. CDR1 and CDR2 (germline): SGHTA, FQGNSA. The CDR3 bases are TGTGCCAGCAGCACGAGGACTAGCGGGGACTCCTACGAGCAGTACTTC. The encoded protein is CASSTRTSGDSYEQYF.

The chain has TRBV6-2 or TRBV6-3 and TRBJ2-3, with 7 bases identical to TRBD1. The trim removed 2 bases at V and 5 bases at J, leaving 16 bases unmatched. The CDR3 runs to 18 residues. Germline V gene lookup returns CDR1 MNHEY and CDR2 SVGEGT. The CDR3 protein is CASSYDLETGSNRDTQYF. The CDR3 region has the DNA TGTGCCAGCAGTTACGATCTAGAGACAGGGTCAAATAGAGATACGCAGTATTTT.

CDR3 nucleotide sequence: TGTGCCAGTAGTATGACTAGCGGGGGGACAAATAACTATGGCTACACCTTC. Translating gives CASSMTSGGTNNYGYTF. The gene calls are TRBV19 and TRBJ1-2, with D perhaps matching TRBD1 (6 bases). The CDR3 contains 17 residues. V was shortened by 3 bases and J by 1 base, with 18 bases between the two germline ends. CDR1 and CDR2 from the germline V gene are LNHDA and SQIVND (reference sequence).

V is TRBV27 and J is TRBJ2-3; 8 bases are a match to TRBD2. Germline CDR1 and CDR2: MNHEY and SMNVEV (reference sequence). The CDR3 is 14 residues long. V gave up 2 bases and J gave up 6 bases; unmatched junction bases: 4. The chain's CDR3 is CASSLGGGLDTQYF. The CDR3 nucleotides read TGTGCCAGCAGTTTAGGCGGGGGGCTCGATACGCAGTATTTT.